This is a list of T cell receptor beta chains from one sample in a study of OX40 agonist ivuxolimab in advanced cancers. Profiled with immunoSEQ multiplex PCR; TCRdb holds only in-frame clones, not every one. The sample holds tens of thousands of clones; more than 80% are singletons and the top ten take around 1.7%. This sample comprised CD4+ or CD8+ T cells sorted from blood, obtained in a trial of the OX40 agonist ivuxolimab. Receptors originate from an adult with an advanced solid tumor such as melanoma, head and neck, liver or kidney cancer. CDR3s include the opening cysteine and the closing phenylalanine or tryptophan. A D gene is named only where the DNA matches it firmly. Where a row states a size, it is once, few, many or the class of an expanded clone; other rows omit it.

j_call: TRBJ1-1
clone_size: NA
v_call: TRBV10-3
d_call: TRBD1
cdr3_length: 14
cdr3_aa: CAISESQGAAEAFF
cdr3_nt: TGTGCCATCAGTGAGTCCCAGGGGGCAGCTGAAGCTTTCTTT

j_call: TRBJ2-7
clone_size: NA
v_call: TRBV7-2
d_call: NA
cdr3_length: 15
cdr3_aa: CASSLTAEPSYEQYF
cdr3_nt: TGTGCCAGCAGCTTAACTGCGGAGCCTTCCTACGAGCAGTACTTC

j_call: TRBJ2-7
clone_size: NA
v_call: TRBV2
d_call: TRBD2
cdr3_length: 14
cdr3_aa: CATSRTSGAYEQYF
cdr3_nt: TGTGCCACCTCGAGGACTAGCGGGGCCTACGAGCAGTACTTC

j_call: TRBJ1-3
clone_size: NA
v_call: TRBV28
d_call: TRBD1
cdr3_length: 15
cdr3_aa: CASRPDRVSGNTIYF
cdr3_nt: TGTGCCAGCAGGCCCGACAGGGTCTCTGGAAACACCATATATTTT

j_call: TRBJ2-7
clone_size: NA
v_call: TRBV7-8
d_call: NA
cdr3_length: 13
cdr3_aa: CATGRGDTYEQYF
cdr3_nt: TGTGCCACCGGCCGGGGGGACACCTACGAGCAGTACTTC

j_call: TRBJ1-4
clone_size: NA
v_call: TRBV18
d_call: TRBD1
cdr3_length: 18
cdr3_aa: CASSLVTGTFGSNEKLFF
cdr3_nt: TGTGCCAGCTCACTTGTGACAGGGACCTTCGGGAGTAATGAAAAACTGTTTTTT

j_call: TRBJ2-7
clone_size: NA
v_call: TRBV10-3
d_call: TRBD1
cdr3_length: 14
cdr3_aa: CAIRRTGVGDEQYF
cdr3_nt: TGTGCCATCAGAAGGACAGGGGTGGGGGACGAGCAGTACTTC

j_call: TRBJ2-7
clone_size: NA
v_call: TRBV30
d_call: TRBD2
cdr3_length: 13
cdr3_aa: CAWSVVAGTGSYF
cdr3_nt: TGTGCCTGGAGTGTTGTAGCGGGGACCGGGTCGTACTTC

j_call: TRBJ1-1
clone_size: few
v_call: TRBV18
d_call: NA
cdr3_length: 14
cdr3_aa: CASSTQAMNTEAFF
cdr3_nt: TGTGCCAGCTCGACACAGGCGATGAACACTGAAGCTTTCTTT

j_call: TRBJ2-7
clone_size: NA
v_call: TRBV28
d_call: TRBD2
cdr3_length: 14
cdr3_aa: CASSLGTTPYEQYF
cdr3_nt: TGTGCCAGCAGTTTAGGGACTACCCCCTACGAGCAGTACTTC

j_call: TRBJ2-3
clone_size: NA
v_call: TRBV5-1
d_call: NA
cdr3_length: 15
cdr3_aa: CASSLGSQLGDTQYF
cdr3_nt: TGCGCCAGCAGCTTGGGTTCCCAACTAGGGGATACGCAGTATTTT

j_call: TRBJ2-2
clone_size: NA
v_call: TRBV14
d_call: NA
cdr3_length: 15
cdr3_aa: CASSQLGGGTGELFF
cdr3_nt: TGTGCCAGCAGCCAATTAGGTGGTGGCACCGGGGAGCTGTTTTTT

j_call: TRBJ1-5
clone_size: once
v_call: TRBV19
d_call: TRBD1
cdr3_length: 17
cdr3_aa: CASSLFTGQRADQPQHF
cdr3_nt: TGTGCCAGTAGTCTCTTTACGGGACAGCGGGCGGATCAGCCCCAGCATTTT

j_call: TRBJ2-3
clone_size: NA
v_call: TRBV2
d_call: TRBD1
cdr3_length: 15
cdr3_aa: CANRPGQGRRDTQYF
cdr3_nt: TGTGCCAACCGACCGGGACAGGGAAGGAGAGATACGCAGTATTTT

j_call: TRBJ2-7
clone_size: NA
v_call: TRBV5-4
d_call: NA
cdr3_length: 15
cdr3_aa: CASSLGVGALYEQYF
cdr3_nt: TGTGCCAGCAGCTTGGGAGTAGGGGCTCTCTACGAGCAGTACTTC

j_call: TRBJ2-2
clone_size: NA
v_call: TRBV28
d_call: NA
cdr3_length: 15
cdr3_aa: CATLGAAGNTGELFF
cdr3_nt: TGTGCCACCCTCGGGGCGGCGGGGAACACCGGGGAGCTGTTTTTT

j_call: TRBJ2-1
clone_size: NA
v_call: TRBV29-1
d_call: NA
cdr3_length: 14
cdr3_aa: CGTPMRLRPNEQFF
cdr3_nt: TGCGGAACCCCTATGAGACTAAGGCCAAATGAGCAGTTCTTC

j_call: TRBJ2-7
clone_size: NA
v_call: TRBV25-1
d_call: NA
cdr3_length: 13
cdr3_aa: CASSDPTPQQQYF
cdr3_nt: TGTGCCAGCAGTGACCCAACCCCACAGCAGCAGTACTTC

j_call: TRBJ1-3
clone_size: NA
v_call: TRBV6-1
d_call: NA
cdr3_length: 15
cdr3_aa: CASAEHRPSGNTIYF
cdr3_nt: TGTGCCAGCGCCGAACACCGTCCGTCTGGAAACACCATATATTTT

j_call: TRBJ2-1
clone_size: NA
v_call: TRBV7-9
d_call: NA
cdr3_length: 16
cdr3_aa: CASSPRLASSYNEQFF
cdr3_nt: TGTGCCAGCAGCCCCAGACTGGCCAGCTCCTACAATGAGCAGTTCTTC

j_call: TRBJ2-7
clone_size: NA
v_call: TRBV23-1
d_call: NA
cdr3_length: 18
cdr3_aa: CASSQSVEEEAWGYEQYF
cdr3_nt: TGCGCCAGCAGTCAATCGGTCGAGGAGGAGGCCTGGGGCTACGAGCAGTACTTC

j_call: TRBJ2-5
clone_size: NA
v_call: TRBV7-6
d_call: NA
cdr3_length: 12
cdr3_aa: CASSLGVETQYF
cdr3_nt: TGTGCCAGCAGCTTAGGTGTAGAGACCCAGTACTTC

j_call: TRBJ2-2
clone_size: NA
v_call: TRBV25-1
d_call: TRBD1
cdr3_length: 14
cdr3_aa: CASSLGQGTGELFF
cdr3_nt: TGTGCCAGCAGCCTAGGACAGGGCACCGGGGAGCTGTTTTTT

j_call: TRBJ2-7
clone_size: NA
v_call: TRBV10-3
d_call: NA
cdr3_length: 13
cdr3_aa: CAIRSTELYEQYF
cdr3_nt: TGTGCCATCAGATCGACAGAGCTCTACGAGCAGTACTTC

j_call: TRBJ1-2
clone_size: NA
v_call: TRBV11-2
d_call: NA
cdr3_length: 15
cdr3_aa: CASSLDGGLDYGYTF
cdr3_nt: TGTGCCAGCAGCTTAGATGGCGGCCTGGACTATGGCTACACCTTC

j_call: TRBJ2-4
clone_size: NA
v_call: TRBV28
d_call: NA
cdr3_length: 16
cdr3_aa: CASSLPRGGSGNIQYF
cdr3_nt: TGTGCCAGCAGTTTACCCCGGGGTGGATCCGGAAACATTCAGTACTTC

j_call: TRBJ1-2
clone_size: once
v_call: TRBV10-2
d_call: NA
cdr3_length: 13
cdr3_aa: CASRVGRNYGYTF
cdr3_nt: TGCGCCAGCAGGGTCGGACGAAACTATGGCTACACCTTC

j_call: TRBJ1-5
clone_size: NA
v_call: TRBV25-1
d_call: NA
cdr3_length: 12
cdr3_aa: CASSVANQPQHF
cdr3_nt: TGTGCCAGCAGTGTGGCCAATCAGCCCCAGCATTTT

j_call: TRBJ1-1
clone_size: NA
v_call: TRBV18
d_call: NA
cdr3_length: 14
cdr3_aa: CASSPLREGFEAFF
cdr3_nt: TGTGCCAGCTCACCACTACGAGAGGGCTTCGAAGCTTTCTTT

j_call: TRBJ2-5
clone_size: NA
v_call: TRBV4-1
d_call: TRBD1
cdr3_length: 15
cdr3_aa: CASSQGDRVMETQYF
cdr3_nt: TGCGCCAGCAGCCAAGGGGACAGGGTAATGGAGACCCAGTACTTC

j_call: TRBJ2-7
clone_size: NA
v_call: TRBV6-1
d_call: NA
cdr3_length: 14
cdr3_aa: CASSESISLDEQYF
cdr3_nt: TGTGCCAGCAGTGAGAGTATTTCTCTCGACGAGCAGTACTTC

j_call: TRBJ1-4
clone_size: NA
v_call: TRBV19
d_call: NA
cdr3_length: 16
cdr3_aa: CASTQNSRSTNEKLFF
cdr3_nt: TGTGCCAGTACTCAAAACAGCAGGTCAACTAATGAAAAACTGTTTTTT

j_call: TRBJ2-6
clone_size: NA
v_call: TRBV4-1
d_call: NA
cdr3_length: 14
cdr3_aa: CASSQGPGANVLTF
cdr3_nt: TGCGCCAGCAGCCAAGGCCCAGGGGCCAACGTCCTGACTTTC

j_call: TRBJ1-2
clone_size: NA
v_call: TRBV5-5
d_call: TRBD1
cdr3_length: 16
cdr3_aa: CASSNGPGQGNSGYTF
cdr3_nt: TGTGCCAGCAGCAATGGCCCAGGACAGGGAAACTCTGGCTACACCTTC

j_call: TRBJ2-5
clone_size: NA
v_call: TRBV6-1
d_call: NA
cdr3_length: 14
cdr3_aa: CASSGTWELETQYF
cdr3_nt: TGTGCCAGCAGTGGGACATGGGAATTAGAGACCCAGTACTTC

j_call: TRBJ1-1
clone_size: NA
v_call: TRBV20-1
d_call: NA
cdr3_length: 11
cdr3_aa: CSASLGKEAFF
cdr3_nt: TGCAGTGCTTCTCTAGGGAAAGAAGCTTTCTTT

j_call: TRBJ2-1
clone_size: many
v_call: TRBV7-2
d_call: TRBD2
cdr3_length: 16
cdr3_aa: CASSLAFTSGYNEQFF
cdr3_nt: TGTGCCAGCAGCTTAGCGTTTACTAGCGGGTACAATGAGCAGTTCTTC

j_call: TRBJ1-2
clone_size: NA
v_call: TRBV2
d_call: TRBD1
cdr3_length: 14
cdr3_aa: CASSDGTGGPGYTF
cdr3_nt: TGTGCCAGCAGTGATGGGACAGGGGGACCTGGCTACACCTTC

j_call: TRBJ2-7
clone_size: NA
v_call: TRBV11-2
d_call: NA
cdr3_length: 12
cdr3_aa: CASSVQGYEQYF
cdr3_nt: TGTGCCAGCAGTGTACAGGGATACGAGCAGTACTTC